The rows below give T cell receptor beta chains drawn from one sample of a study of blood T cell repertoires in COVID-19. The protocol was immunoSEQ multiplex PCR, while the TCRdb copy is restricted to in-frame clones and leaves out a portion. The table lists 360,000 or so clones, more than 75% of them singletons, with 3% in the top ten. Sequencing was done on a sample of PBMCs or T cells enriched from blood (not recorded which). The receptors were gathered from a woman younger than 45 who had recovered from COVID-19. The CDR3 runs from the conserved cysteine through the conserved F or W. The order of the fields is CDR3 DNA, CDR3 protein, V gene, D gene, J gene, clone size, CDR3 length. The D gene is left open where the match is weak. Size is stated for part of the rows, as once, few or many counts, or as a class when the clone is expanded.

CDR3 DNA: TGTGCCAGCAGCTTGGACAGGGGCACACCGAATACGCAGTATTTT
CDR3 protein: CASSLDRGTPNTQYF
V gene: TRBV5-4
D gene: TRBD1
J gene: TRBJ2-3
clone size: -
CDR3 length: 15

CDR3 DNA: TGTGCCAGCAGCCAAGAAGCGTCCACTGAAGCTTTCTTT
CDR3 protein: CASSQEASTEAFF
V gene: TRBV4-2
D gene: -
J gene: TRBJ1-1
clone size: -
CDR3 length: 13

CDR3 DNA: TGTGCCAGCCGATCGGGTGGGGCAGCGGGGACTGAAGCTTTCTTT
CDR3 protein: CASRSGGAAGTEAFF
V gene: TRBV7-9
D gene: -
J gene: TRBJ1-1
clone size: -
CDR3 length: 15

CDR3 DNA: TGTGCCAGCAGTGGTTGGGACAGGGCGGTCAATCAGCCCCAGCATTTT
CDR3 protein: CASSGWDRAVNQPQHF
V gene: TRBV6-1
D gene: TRBD1
J gene: TRBJ1-5
clone size: -
CDR3 length: 16

CDR3 DNA: TGTGCCAGCAGCCAGGGACTAGCGGGAGTTTTCCAAGAGACCCAGTACTTC
CDR3 protein: CASSQGLAGVFQETQYF
V gene: TRBV7-2
D gene: TRBD2
J gene: TRBJ2-5
clone size: -
CDR3 length: 17

CDR3 DNA: TGTGCCAGCAGCAAGCCCGGGACAGTACAATCACCCCTCCACTTT
CDR3 protein: CASSKPGTVQSPLHF
V gene: TRBV5-5
D gene: TRBD1
J gene: TRBJ1-6
clone size: -
CDR3 length: 15

CDR3 DNA: TGTGCCAGCAGCACCGGGGGGGTTAACACCGGGGAGCTGTTTTTT
CDR3 protein: CASSTGGVNTGELFF
V gene: TRBV9
D gene: TRBD2
J gene: TRBJ2-2
clone size: -
CDR3 length: 15

CDR3 DNA: TGTGCCAGCAGCCTACAGGTGCTTTGGGCTTCTACGCAGTATTTT
CDR3 protein: CASSLQVLWASTQYF
V gene: TRBV7-9
D gene: -
J gene: TRBJ2-3
clone size: -
CDR3 length: 15

CDR3 DNA: TGCGCCAGCAGCTTCATCCCCAGGGGCGGCGAGACTGAAGCTTTCTTT
CDR3 protein: CASSFIPRGGETEAFF
V gene: TRBV5-1
D gene: -
J gene: TRBJ1-1
clone size: -
CDR3 length: 16

CDR3 DNA: TGTGCCACCAGCAGTGAAATGAGCGGGAGAGAGTTTGATGAGCAGTTCTTC
CDR3 protein: CATSSEMSGREFDEQFF
V gene: TRBV15
D gene: TRBD2
J gene: TRBJ2-1
clone size: -
CDR3 length: 17

CDR3 DNA: TGTGCCATCAGTGAGGTAGCCTTCTCCTACGAGCAGTACTTC
CDR3 protein: CAISEVAFSYEQYF
V gene: TRBV10-3
D gene: -
J gene: TRBJ2-7
clone size: -
CDR3 length: 14

CDR3 DNA: TGCGCCAGCAGCTTAGGCGGGAGGGCCCTCGAGCAGTACTTC
CDR3 protein: CASSLGGRALEQYF
V gene: TRBV5-1
D gene: TRBD2
J gene: TRBJ2-7
clone size: -
CDR3 length: 14

CDR3 DNA: TGTGCCACCACGATTAGCGGGCCGTCCGTTAACACCGGGGAGCTGTTTTTT
CDR3 protein: CATTISGPSVNTGELFF
V gene: TRBV24-1
D gene: TRBD2
J gene: TRBJ2-2
clone size: -
CDR3 length: 17

CDR3 DNA: TGTGCCACCAGTGATTCAACTAGCGGAGGCCCCCGTGATACGCAGTATTTT
CDR3 protein: CATSDSTSGGPRDTQYF
V gene: TRBV24-1
D gene: TRBD2
J gene: TRBJ2-3
clone size: -
CDR3 length: 17

CDR3 DNA: TGTGCCAGCAGTCCACGGGACAGGCCTCAAGAGACCCAGTACTTC
CDR3 protein: CASSPRDRPQETQYF
V gene: TRBV27
D gene: TRBD1
J gene: TRBJ2-5
clone size: -
CDR3 length: 15

CDR3 DNA: TGCGCCAGCAGCCCGACAGGTCCCTACGAGCAGTACTTC
CDR3 protein: CASSPTGPYEQYF
V gene: TRBV5-1
D gene: -
J gene: TRBJ2-7
clone size: -
CDR3 length: 13

CDR3 DNA: TGTGCCAGCAGCCCAGGACAGGGTTTAAAAGCTTTCTTT
CDR3 protein: CASSPGQGLKAFF
V gene: TRBV7-9
D gene: TRBD1
J gene: TRBJ1-1
clone size: -
CDR3 length: 13

CDR3 DNA: TGTGCCAGCAGTCCGGGACTAGCGGGACTGAATACGCAGTATTTT
CDR3 protein: CASSPGLAGLNTQYF
V gene: TRBV2
D gene: TRBD2
J gene: TRBJ2-3
clone size: -
CDR3 length: 15

CDR3 DNA: TGTGCCAGCACCTCAGGGGGCGGGAGCCACGAGCAGTACTTC
CDR3 protein: CASTSGGGSHEQYF
V gene: TRBV6-6
D gene: -
J gene: TRBJ2-7
clone size: -
CDR3 length: 14

CDR3 DNA: TGCGCCTCCCGGGACAGGGGATCGCCGCAAAATTCACCCCTCCACTTT
CDR3 protein: CASRDRGSPQNSPLHF
V gene: TRBV5-1
D gene: TRBD1
J gene: TRBJ1-6
clone size: -
CDR3 length: 16

CDR3 DNA: TGTGCCAGCTCACCACCTAACACAGATACGCAGTATTTT
CDR3 protein: CASSPPNTDTQYF
V gene: TRBV18
D gene: -
J gene: TRBJ2-3
clone size: -
CDR3 length: 13

CDR3 DNA: TGTGCAAGTCGCTTAGGAGGTCAGGGCAAACAAGAGACCCAGTACTTC
CDR3 protein: CASRLGGQGKQETQYF
V gene: TRBV12-2
D gene: -
J gene: TRBJ2-5
clone size: -
CDR3 length: 16

CDR3 DNA: TGTGCCAGTAGTATTGGGACAGGGGACTACAATGAGCAGTTCTTC
CDR3 protein: CASSIGTGDYNEQFF
V gene: TRBV19
D gene: TRBD1
J gene: TRBJ2-1
clone size: -
CDR3 length: 15

CDR3 DNA: TGCGCCAGCAGCTTGGCTCCGGGGGGGGGAGATTCACCCCTCCACTTT
CDR3 protein: CASSLAPGGGDSPLHF
V gene: TRBV5-1
D gene: -
J gene: TRBJ1-6
clone size: once
CDR3 length: 16

CDR3 DNA: TGTGCCAGCAGCGTAGAACCAGAGAACACCGGGGAGCTGTTTTTT
CDR3 protein: CASSVEPENTGELFF
V gene: TRBV9
D gene: -
J gene: TRBJ2-2
clone size: once
CDR3 length: 15

CDR3 DNA: TGTGCCAGCAGAGGGGGACTAGCGGGGGGCCTCTCCTACAATGAGCAGTTCTTC
CDR3 protein: CASRGGLAGGLSYNEQFF
V gene: TRBV3-1/TRBV3-2
D gene: TRBD2
J gene: TRBJ2-1
clone size: -
CDR3 length: 18

CDR3 DNA: TGTGCCAGCAGCAAACCGTGGGGCCCCGGCCAAAATAATTCACCCCTCCACTTT
CDR3 protein: CASSKPWGPGQNNSPLHF
V gene: TRBV21-1
D gene: -
J gene: TRBJ1-6
clone size: -
CDR3 length: 18

CDR3 DNA: TGTGCCAGCAGCCAGTTCGGACTCAACTATGGCTACACCTTC
CDR3 protein: CASSQFGLNYGYTF
V gene: TRBV14
D gene: -
J gene: TRBJ1-2
clone size: -
CDR3 length: 14

CDR3 DNA: TGTGCCATCAGTGGTCAGGTCTCTGGAAACACCATATATTTT
CDR3 protein: CAISGQVSGNTIYF
V gene: TRBV10-3
D gene: -
J gene: TRBJ1-3
clone size: -
CDR3 length: 14

CDR3 DNA: TGTGCCAGTCAGTGGGGGACAGGGGATGGCTACACCTTC
CDR3 protein: CASQWGTGDGYTF
V gene: TRBV19
D gene: TRBD1
J gene: TRBJ1-2
clone size: once
CDR3 length: 13

CDR3 DNA: TGTGCCAGCAGTTTAGGGGCAGGGATTGACACCTTC
CDR3 protein: CASSLGAGIDTF
V gene: TRBV12-3/TRBV12-4
D gene: -
J gene: TRBJ1-2
clone size: -
CDR3 length: 12

CDR3 DNA: TGTGCCAGCAGGCCGGGACAGGCGGGTTTCTACGAGCAGTACTTC
CDR3 protein: CASRPGQAGFYEQYF
V gene: TRBV6-5
D gene: TRBD1
J gene: TRBJ2-7
clone size: -
CDR3 length: 15

CDR3 DNA: TGTGCCAGCAGCGTAGATGGGTCGGGCAGGGGGGAGACCCAGTACTTC
CDR3 protein: CASSVDGSGRGETQYF
V gene: TRBV9
D gene: TRBD1
J gene: TRBJ2-5
clone size: -
CDR3 length: 16

CDR3 DNA: TGTGCCAGCAGTCCGAGGGACAGGGGAGGCAATGAGCAGTTCTTC
CDR3 protein: CASSPRDRGGNEQFF
V gene: TRBV27
D gene: TRBD1
J gene: TRBJ2-1
clone size: once
CDR3 length: 15

CDR3 DNA: TGTGCCAGCAGTTTCCGACTAGCGGGGTTTGGTGAGCAGTTCTTC
CDR3 protein: CASSFRLAGFGEQFF
V gene: TRBV27
D gene: TRBD2
J gene: TRBJ2-1
clone size: -
CDR3 length: 15

CDR3 DNA: TGTGCCAGCAGACAAGAGGTCGGGGAGCAGTACTTC
CDR3 protein: CASRQEVGEQYF
V gene: TRBV7-9
D gene: -
J gene: TRBJ2-7
clone size: -
CDR3 length: 12

CDR3 DNA: TGTGCCAGCATCGCAGGTTCCTCCTACGAGCAGTACTTC
CDR3 protein: CASIAGSSYEQYF
V gene: TRBV25-1
D gene: -
J gene: TRBJ2-7
clone size: -
CDR3 length: 13

CDR3 DNA: TGTGCCAGCAGCTTCCATGGGACAGAACACGATGAGCAGTTCTTC
CDR3 protein: CASSFHGTEHDEQFF
V gene: TRBV28
D gene: TRBD1
J gene: TRBJ2-1
clone size: -
CDR3 length: 15

CDR3 DNA: TGTGCCAGCAGCTCATACAGGGGTTTAGCCGGGGAGCTGTTTTTT
CDR3 protein: CASSSYRGLAGELFF
V gene: TRBV7-8
D gene: TRBD1
J gene: TRBJ2-2
clone size: -
CDR3 length: 15

CDR3 DNA: TGCGCCAGCAGCCGGGACAGGCCATCAAGCAATCAGCCCCAGCATTTT
CDR3 protein: CASSRDRPSSNQPQHF
V gene: TRBV10-1
D gene: TRBD1
J gene: TRBJ1-5
clone size: once
CDR3 length: 16

CDR3 DNA: TGCGCCAGCAGCTCTGGGCCGACCGGGGAGCTGTTTTTT
CDR3 protein: CASSSGPTGELFF
V gene: TRBV5-1
D gene: -
J gene: TRBJ2-2
clone size: -
CDR3 length: 13

CDR3 DNA: TGTGCCAGCAGCTTATCAAACTACTACGAGCAGTACTTC
CDR3 protein: CASSLSNYYEQYF
V gene: TRBV7-8
D gene: -
J gene: TRBJ2-7
clone size: -
CDR3 length: 13

CDR3 DNA: TGTGCCAGCAGTCGCACCGGGACCGTCGGGGGTTCACCCCTCCACTTT
CDR3 protein: CASSRTGTVGGSPLHF
V gene: TRBV7-2
D gene: -
J gene: TRBJ1-6
clone size: -
CDR3 length: 16

CDR3 DNA: TGTGCCACCAGCAGACGGACTAGCGGGGGGGTCACAACCTACAATGAGCAGTTCTTC
CDR3 protein: CATSRRTSGGVTTYNEQFF
V gene: TRBV15
D gene: TRBD2
J gene: TRBJ2-1
clone size: -
CDR3 length: 19

CDR3 DNA: TGTGCCAGCAGCTTAGGGCCGCCTGACAATGAGCAGTTCTTC
CDR3 protein: CASSLGPPDNEQFF
V gene: TRBV11-3
D gene: -
J gene: TRBJ2-1
clone size: -
CDR3 length: 14

CDR3 DNA: TGTGCCAGTAGTGACACCCCCTATGGCTACACCTTC
CDR3 protein: CASSDTPYGYTF
V gene: TRBV19
D gene: -
J gene: TRBJ1-2
clone size: -
CDR3 length: 12

CDR3 DNA: TGTGCCTGGAGTGTACAGGCCGGGGGGGGCTTGGACGAGCAGTACTTC
CDR3 protein: CAWSVQAGGGLDEQYF
V gene: TRBV30
D gene: TRBD2
J gene: TRBJ2-7
clone size: few
CDR3 length: 16

CDR3 DNA: TGTGCCAGCAGCGCTGAGCCCCACGCTCTGGATGAGCAGTTCTTC
CDR3 protein: CASSAEPHALDEQFF
V gene: TRBV9
D gene: -
J gene: TRBJ2-1
clone size: -
CDR3 length: 15

CDR3 DNA: TGTGCCAGCAGGACGACAGGCTCCTACGAGCAGTACTTC
CDR3 protein: CASRTTGSYEQYF
V gene: TRBV6-5
D gene: -
J gene: TRBJ2-7
clone size: -
CDR3 length: 13

CDR3 DNA: TGTGCCAGCAGCTTGTGGCGGACAGGGGGGGAGGGTGAAAAACTGTTTTTT
CDR3 protein: CASSLWRTGGEGEKLFF
V gene: TRBV7-8
D gene: TRBD1
J gene: TRBJ1-4
clone size: -
CDR3 length: 17

CDR3 DNA: TGTGCCAGCGGGGACAGTACTGGAAACACCATATATTTT
CDR3 protein: CASGDSTGNTIYF
V gene: TRBV9
D gene: TRBD1
J gene: TRBJ1-3
clone size: -
CDR3 length: 13

CDR3 DNA: TGTGCCAGCAGCTTGGGACTAGCGGGGTTTGGGGCCAACGTCCTGACTTTC
CDR3 protein: CASSLGLAGFGANVLTF
V gene: TRBV5-4
D gene: TRBD2
J gene: TRBJ2-6
clone size: -
CDR3 length: 17

CDR3 DNA: TGTGCCAGCAGCACTAGCGGGTTCGGAGGGCCGGGGGTCGAGACCCAGTACTTC
CDR3 protein: CASSTSGFGGPGVETQYF
V gene: TRBV7-9
D gene: TRBD2
J gene: TRBJ2-5
clone size: -
CDR3 length: 18

CDR3 DNA: TGTGCCAGCAGTTACCTCGGGGGGAGAACATCACCCCTCCACTTT
CDR3 protein: CASSYLGGRTSPLHF
V gene: TRBV6-5
D gene: -
J gene: TRBJ1-6
clone size: -
CDR3 length: 15

CDR3 DNA: TGTGCCAGCAGCTTACAGGGGACCAATCAGCCCCAGCATTTT
CDR3 protein: CASSLQGTNQPQHF
V gene: TRBV27
D gene: TRBD1
J gene: TRBJ1-5
clone size: -
CDR3 length: 14

CDR3 DNA: TGTGCCAGCAGCTCGCTTCAGGACAGCATTAACTATGGCTACACCTTC
CDR3 protein: CASSSLQDSINYGYTF
V gene: TRBV7-9
D gene: -
J gene: TRBJ1-2
clone size: -
CDR3 length: 16

CDR3 DNA: TGTGCCAGCACCCTTAATGAGGGGGCGGTCTCCGGGACTAGCGGAAGAGGGACTTACAATGAGCAGTTCTTC
CDR3 protein: CASTLNEGAVSGTSGRGTYNEQFF
V gene: TRBV28
D gene: TRBD2
J gene: TRBJ2-1
clone size: -
CDR3 length: 24

CDR3 DNA: TGTGCCAGCAGCTTTAATACAGGGGGTCATTCACCCCTCCACTTT
CDR3 protein: CASSFNTGGHSPLHF
V gene: TRBV5-5
D gene: TRBD1
J gene: TRBJ1-6
clone size: -
CDR3 length: 15

CDR3 DNA: TGTGCCACAAAATGGGGAGGGGGCACTGAAGCTTTCTTT
CDR3 protein: CATKWGGGTEAFF
V gene: TRBV15
D gene: -
J gene: TRBJ1-1
clone size: -
CDR3 length: 13

CDR3 DNA: TGTGCCAGCAGCCGGCCCGAGCGGGGCAATGAGCAGTTCTTC
CDR3 protein: CASSRPERGNEQFF
V gene: TRBV3-1/TRBV3-2
D gene: TRBD2
J gene: TRBJ2-1
clone size: -
CDR3 length: 14